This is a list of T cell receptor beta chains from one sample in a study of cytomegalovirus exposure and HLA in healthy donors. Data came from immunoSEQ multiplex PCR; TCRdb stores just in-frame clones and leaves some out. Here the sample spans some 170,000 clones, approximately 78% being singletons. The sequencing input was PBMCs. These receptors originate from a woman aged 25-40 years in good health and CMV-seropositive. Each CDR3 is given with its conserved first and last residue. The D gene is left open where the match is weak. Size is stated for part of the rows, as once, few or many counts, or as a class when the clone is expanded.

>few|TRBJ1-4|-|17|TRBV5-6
TGTGCCAGCAGCTCCCTTGCGGCCGGGTCTTCTAATGAAAAACTGTTTTTT
CASSSLAAGSSNEKLFF
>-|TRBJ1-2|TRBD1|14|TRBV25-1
TGTGCCAGCGCCTTTACAGGGGCGGCCTATGGCTACACCTTC
CASAFTGAAYGYTF
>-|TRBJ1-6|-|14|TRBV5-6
TGTGCCAGCAGCTTGGGCCAGAAAAATTCACCCCTCCACTTT
CASSLGQKNSPLHF
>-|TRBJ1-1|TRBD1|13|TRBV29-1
TGCAGCCTTATGGGACAGCCGAACACTGAAGCTTTCTTT
CSLMGQPNTEAFF
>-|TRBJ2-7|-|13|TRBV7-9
TGTGCCAGCAGCTTTGACAGCTCCTACGAGCAGTACTTC
CASSFDSSYEQYF
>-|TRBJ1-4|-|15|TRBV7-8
TGTGCCAGCAGCTTAGGGTGGCAGTTTAATGAAAAACTGTTTTTT
CASSLGWQFNEKLFF
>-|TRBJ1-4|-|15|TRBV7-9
TGTGCCAGCAGCTCGACCCGGGGACATAATGAAAAACTGTTTTTT
CASSSTRGHNEKLFF
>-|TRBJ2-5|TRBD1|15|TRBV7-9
TGTGCCAGCAGGCCCGGGACAGGGGGCCAAGAGACCCAGTACTTC
CASRPGTGGQETQYF
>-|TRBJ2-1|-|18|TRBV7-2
TGTGCCAGCAGCCCAGAGGCGTCAAGGTCGGGGGTATACAATGAGCAGTTCTTC
CASSPEASRSGVYNEQFF
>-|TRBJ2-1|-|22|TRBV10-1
TGCGCCAGCAGTGGGGGACGGGAAGACCGGGGGGCCTTTAGGAGCTCCTACAATGAGCAGTTCTTC
CASSGGREDRGAFRSSYNEQFF
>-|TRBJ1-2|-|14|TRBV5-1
TGCGCCAGCAGCTTTAACAGTCCTAACTATGGCTACACCTTC
CASSFNSPNYGYTF
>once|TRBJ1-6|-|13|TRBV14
TGTGCCAGCAGCCAACAGAATAATTCACCCCTCCACTTT
CASSQQNNSPLHF
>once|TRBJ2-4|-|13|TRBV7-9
TGTGCCAGCAGCTTGCCGATGAGCGGCATTCAGTACTTC
CASSLPMSGIQYF
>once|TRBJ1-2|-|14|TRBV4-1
TGCGCCAGCAGCCCGGAGACAGCCGTCTATGGCTACACCTTC
CASSPETAVYGYTF
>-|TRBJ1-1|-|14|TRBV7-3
TGTGCCAGCAGCTTTCCCAGAAGGGGCACTGAAGCTTTCTTT
CASSFPRRGTEAFF
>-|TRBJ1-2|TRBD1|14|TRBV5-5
TGTGCCAGCAGCTCCCGGGACAGTAACTATGGCTACACCTTC
CASSSRDSNYGYTF
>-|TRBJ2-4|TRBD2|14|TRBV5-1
TGCGCCAGCAGCTTGAGCGGGGGGGCAAACATTCAGTACTTC
CASSLSGGANIQYF